Reported below is one TCR beta chain. Trimming removed 5 bases from V and 1 base from J, with 15 bases in between. The CDR3 runs to 15 residues. CDR1 and CDR2 (germline): SGHTA, FQGTGA. The source of the sample is a study of cytomegalovirus exposure and HLA in healthy donors. The PCR contained 60 Vbeta and 13 Jbeta primers. Clones were sequenced by immunoSEQ multiplex PCR, and TCRdb holds only the in-frame ones, with some missing. The data show over 150,000 clones, around 77% seen once. V and J are TRBV7-3 and TRBJ2-7; a weak D match, TRBD1 (5 bases). Sequencing used PBMCs. This TCR was sampled from a woman aged 30 to 39 in good health and CMV-seronegative. CDR3 nucleotides: TGTGCCAGCAGCCCCCAACCGACAGTATCCTACGAGCAGTACTTC. As protein: CASSPQPTVSYEQYF.